This is a list of T cell receptor beta chains from one sample in a study of blood T cell repertoires in COVID-19. Assay: immunoSEQ multiplex PCR; the TCRdb copy retains only in-frame clones and omits some. Counted here are some 180,000 clones, roughly 87% occurring once; the ten biggest clones make up 20% to 25%. The specimen was peripheral blood. All receptors derive from a man aged 55 to 69 with active or convalescent COVID-19. CDR3s include the opening cysteine and the closing phenylalanine or tryptophan. Each record gives: V gene, J gene, D gene, clone size, CDR3 DNA, CDR3 protein. D genes are given only for firm matches. Clone size appears in some rows only: once, few, many, or a class for an expanded clone.

v_gene: TRBV6-1; j_gene: TRBJ1-1; d_gene: TRBD1; abundance: NA; CDR3nt: TGTGCCAGCACCGAACCGGGACAGGGGGCTTTCTCGGCTTTCTTT; CDR3aa: CASTEPGQGAFSAFF
v_gene: TRBV15; j_gene: TRBJ2-3; d_gene: NA; abundance: NA; CDR3nt: TGTGCCACCAGCAGGCAGGGTATGTTAGCAGATACGCAGTATTTT; CDR3aa: CATSRQGMLADTQYF
v_gene: TRBV12-5; j_gene: TRBJ1-5; d_gene: NA; abundance: NA; CDR3nt: TGTGCTAGTGGTTTTAACCGAGATCAGCCCCAGCATTTT; CDR3aa: CASGFNRDQPQHF
v_gene: TRBV6-5; j_gene: TRBJ1-6; d_gene: TRBD1; abundance: NA; CDR3nt: TGTGCCAGCAGGGGACAGGGCTCCTATAATTCACCCCTCCACTTT; CDR3aa: CASRGQGSYNSPLHF
v_gene: TRBV4-1; j_gene: TRBJ1-5; d_gene: NA; abundance: NA; CDR3nt: TGCGCCAGCAGCCAACCTACAGGGCCCCTCGGTCAGCCCCAGCATTTT; CDR3aa: CASSQPTGPLGQPQHF
v_gene: TRBV19; j_gene: TRBJ1-2; d_gene: TRBD1; abundance: NA; CDR3nt: TGTGCCAGTAGTCCTAGGACAGGGTATGGCTACACCTTC; CDR3aa: CASSPRTGYGYTF
v_gene: TRBV5-1; j_gene: TRBJ1-6; d_gene: TRBD1; abundance: once; CDR3nt: TGCGCCAGCAGCTTGGTATGCGGGACAGGGCCCGCTATATATAATTCACCCCTCCACTTT; CDR3aa: CASSLVCGTGPAIYNSPLHF
v_gene: TRBV6-1; j_gene: TRBJ1-2; d_gene: TRBD1; abundance: NA; CDR3nt: TGTGCCAGCAGTGACCGACCAGGGGGGAATGGCTACACCTTC; CDR3aa: CASSDRPGGNGYTF
v_gene: TRBV18; j_gene: TRBJ2-6; d_gene: NA; abundance: NA; CDR3nt: TGTGCCAGCTCACCACCGCTGGGGGGGGGACACTCTGGGGCCAACGTCCTGACTTTC; CDR3aa: CASSPPLGGGHSGANVLTF
v_gene: TRBV3-1/TRBV3-2; j_gene: TRBJ2-7; d_gene: NA; abundance: NA; CDR3nt: TGTGCCAGCAGCCAAGGACGGGGGGCCACCTCCTACGAGCAGTACTTC; CDR3aa: CASSQGRGATSYEQYF
v_gene: TRBV2; j_gene: TRBJ2-7; d_gene: NA; abundance: NA; CDR3nt: TGTGCCAGCAGCGAGAAAACAGGGAACGACGAGCAGTACTTC; CDR3aa: CASSEKTGNDEQYF
v_gene: TRBV5-1; j_gene: TRBJ2-2; d_gene: NA; abundance: few; CDR3nt: TGCGCCAGCAGCGAAGGGGGTCTCACCGGGGAGCTGTTTTTT; CDR3aa: CASSEGGLTGELFF
v_gene: TRBV7-2; j_gene: TRBJ1-5; d_gene: TRBD1; abundance: NA; CDR3nt: TGTGCCAGCAGCGTACAAGCGGGACAGGGTTTTTTTTCTCCCCAGCATTTT; CDR3aa: CASSVQAGQGFFSPQHF
v_gene: TRBV5-4; j_gene: TRBJ1-6; d_gene: TRBD1; abundance: NA; CDR3nt: TGTGCCAGCAGCCCCGGGACAGATTCACCCCTCCACTTT; CDR3aa: CASSPGTDSPLHF